Shown below are 12 T cell receptor beta chains from a single sample sequenced in a study of shared clonotypes between healthy human individuals. The table came from immunoSEQ multiplex PCR; TCRdb's copy has only in-frame clones and leaves some out. The table records around 1.4 million clones, about 98.5% of them present only once. Sequencing input: naive CD4+ T cells sorted from blood. The subset here: CD45RA+ positively selected. These receptors came from a man aged 25 to 40 in good health.

The chain uses TRBV19 and TRBJ2-1; D is perhaps TRBD1 (6 bases). V gave up 7 bases and J gave up 8 bases, with 21 bases separating them. This CDR3 is 15 amino acids long. CDR1 and CDR2 (germline): LNHDA, SQIVND (reference sequence). The CDR3 coding sequence is TGTGCCAGTACCCCCCGGGCAGGGGATGGGTATGAGCAGTTCTTC. Encoded protein: CASTPRAGDGYEQFF.

J is TRBJ1-2 and V is TRBV7-2; D gene ambiguous. Germline V gene lookup returns CDR1 SGHTA and CDR2 FQGNSA. V was pared by 5 bases and J by 4 bases, with 11 bases between. The CDR3 sequence is 13 residues long. In nucleotides, the CDR3 is TGTGCCAGCAGCGAAGGGTCCAGCTATGGCTACACCTTC. As protein: CASSEGSSYGYTF.

The J gene is TRBJ2-7, the V gene TRBV28; a possible D gene is TRBD1 (6 bases). With 6 bases removed from V and 0 bases from J, the gap between germline ends came to 12 bases. Germline CDR1 is MDHEN and CDR2 is SYDVKM. CDR3 length equals 14 residues. The CDR3 sequence: CASRPQGTSYEQYF. Here the CDR3 DNA reads TGTGCCAGCAGGCCACAGGGTACCTCCTACGAGCAGTACTTC.

The chain recombines TRBV9 with TRBJ2-3; 9 bases line up with TRBD1. CDR3 size: 20 residues. The trim removed 2 bases at V and 3 bases at J, leaving 19 bases unmatched. Germline V gives CDR1 SGDLS, CDR2 YYNGEE. The CDR3 sequence: CASSVDLPRTGDPKTDTQYF. The CDR3, as DNA: TGTGCCAGCAGCGTTGACCTTCCCCGGACAGGGGATCCCAAGACAGATACGCAGTATTTT.

Notes on this clone: Other nucleotide sequences in the sample specify the same CDR3. This rearrangement joins TRBV19 to TRBJ2-1, with 12 bases that match TRBD2. The CDR3 runs 14 residues. Trimming cost V 6 bases and J 3 bases; bases outside gene matches: 0. CDR1 and CDR2 from the germline V gene are LNHDA and SQIVND (reference sequence). In DNA, the CDR3 is TGTGCCAGTAGGACTAGCGGGGGCTACAATGAGCAGTTCTTC. This sequence encodes CASRTSGGYNEQFF.

The chain couples TRBV29-1 to TRBJ2-1; maybe TRBD2 (5 bases). Per the germline V gene, CDR1 is SQVTM and CDR2 is ANQGSEA. Trimming pared 1 base from V and 2 bases from J, leaving 12 bases between. This CDR3 comprises 15 residues. The DNA for the CDR3 is TGCAGCGTTGAAGGCACTAGAAGTACCTACAATGAGCAGTTCTTC. Residues: CSVEGTRSTYNEQFF.

V is TRBV19 and J is TRBJ1-1; D unclear. CDR1 LNHDA and CDR2 SQIVND come from the germline V gene (reference sequence). V gave up 5 bases and J gave up 0 bases, with 10 bases separating them. The CDR3 contains 14 residues. CDR3 residues: CASSLPQVNTEAFF. In DNA, the CDR3 is TGTGCCAGTAGTTTGCCCCAGGTGAACACTGAAGCTTTCTTT.

The rearrangement uses TRBV14 and TRBJ2-7; no clear D. This CDR3 comprises 15 residues. V shed 1 base and J shed 3 bases, with 13 bases lying between them. Germline V gives CDR1 SGHDN, CDR2 FVKESK. Here the CDR3 reads CASSQVPGGGYEQYF. CDR3 DNA: TGTGCCAGCAGCCAAGTACCTGGCGGCGGCTACGAGCAGTACTTC.

CDR3 sequence reads: CASSRPPGAQYF. The DNA for the CDR3 is TGTGCCAGCAGCCGGCCCCCCGGGGCCCAGTACTTC. The gene calls are TRBV11-2 and TRBJ2-5, with D perhaps TRBD2 (5 bases). Germline V gives CDR1 SGHAT, CDR2 FQNNGV. There are 12 residues in the CDR3. V lost 5 bases and J 9 bases, leaving 13 bases between the germline ends.

The rearrangement joins TRBV28 to TRBJ1-1; D perhaps matches TRBD1 (6 bases). This CDR3 is 15 amino acids long. Germline lookup yields CDR1 MDHEN and CDR2 SYDVKM. Trimming took 8 bases from V and 3 from J, leaving 19 bases between them. Here the CDR3 reads CASFGGGREYTEAFF. CDR3 nucleotides: TGTGCCAGCTTCGGCGGGGGCCGGGAGTACACTGAAGCTTTCTTT.

This clone has just one count. V is TRBV18 and J is TRBJ2-7, with a tentative D call TRBD1 (5 bases). Trimming left V 2 bases short and J 0 bases short, with 11 bases between. There are 15 residues in the CDR3. Germline V gives CDR1 KGHSH, CDR2 LQKENI. The DNA of the CDR3 is TGTGCCAGCTCACCAAAAACAGGAAGCTCCTACGAGCAGTACTTC. This codes for CASSPKTGSSYEQYF.

This sequence joins TRBV27 and TRBJ2-1; 10 bases align to TRBD2. The CDR3 has 15 amino acids. The germline V gene has CDR1 MNHEY and CDR2 SMNVEV (reference sequence). V lost 8 bases, J lost 9 bases, and 13 bases stayed unmatched. Here the CDR3 DNA reads TGTGCCAGCCACATTTTCGCTAGCGGGAGTGGTGAGCAGTTCTTC. It is translated as CASHIFASGSGEQFF.